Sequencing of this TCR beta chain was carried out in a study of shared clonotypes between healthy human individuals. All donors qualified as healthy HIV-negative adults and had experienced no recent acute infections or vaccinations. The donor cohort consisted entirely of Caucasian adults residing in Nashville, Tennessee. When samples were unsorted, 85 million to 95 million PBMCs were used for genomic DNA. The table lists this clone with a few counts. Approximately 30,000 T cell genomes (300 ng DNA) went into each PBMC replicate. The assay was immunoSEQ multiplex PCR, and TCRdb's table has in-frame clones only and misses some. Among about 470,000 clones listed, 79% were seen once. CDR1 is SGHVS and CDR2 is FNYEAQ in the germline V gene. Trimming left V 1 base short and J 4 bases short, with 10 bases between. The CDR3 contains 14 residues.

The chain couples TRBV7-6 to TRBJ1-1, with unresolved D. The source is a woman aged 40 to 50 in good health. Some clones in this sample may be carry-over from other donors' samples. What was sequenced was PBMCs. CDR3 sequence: CASSLGQPVTEAFF. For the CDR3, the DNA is TGTGCCAGCAGCTTAGGCCAACCAGTCACTGAAGCTTTCTTT.